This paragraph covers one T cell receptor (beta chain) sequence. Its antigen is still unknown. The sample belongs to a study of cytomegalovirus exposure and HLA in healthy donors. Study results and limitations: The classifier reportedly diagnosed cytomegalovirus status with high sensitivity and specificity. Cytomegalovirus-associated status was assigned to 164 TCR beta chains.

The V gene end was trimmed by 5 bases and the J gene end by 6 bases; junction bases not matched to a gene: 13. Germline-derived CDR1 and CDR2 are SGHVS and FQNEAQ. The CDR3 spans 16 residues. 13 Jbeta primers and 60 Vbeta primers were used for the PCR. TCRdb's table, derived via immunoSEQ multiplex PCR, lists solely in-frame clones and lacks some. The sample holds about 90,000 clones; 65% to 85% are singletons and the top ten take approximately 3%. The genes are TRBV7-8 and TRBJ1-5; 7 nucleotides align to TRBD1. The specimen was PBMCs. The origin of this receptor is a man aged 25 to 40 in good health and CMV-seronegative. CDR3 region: CASSLRVSRGTQPQHF. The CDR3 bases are TGTGCCAGCAGCCTAAGAGTCTCCAGGGGGACTCAGCCCCAGCATTTT.